This T cell receptor beta chain was recorded in a study of T cells in Graves' hyperthyroidism and ophthalmopathy. Many counts were recorded for this clonotype. The ends were cut back, 4 bases at V and 0 bases at J, with 10 bases in the middle. Per germline, CDR1 DFQATT and CDR2 SNEGSKA (reference sequence). This CDR3 contains 13 residues. Amplification of TCR beta CDR3 regions used RNA as the template. A first-round RT-PCR of the TCR CDR3 used the HTBI primer set. MiXCR, run by TCRdb on the multiplex PCR reads, gives a single entry per CDR3 protein. The sample shows about 510,000 distinct CDR3 sequences, about 45% of them seen only once. Pregnant or lactating patients were excluded, as were those with uncontrolled infection or other autoimmune disease.

The clonotype comes from an adult woman with Graves' disease, either hyperthyroidism or ophthalmopathy (not recorded which). The rearrangement uses TRBV20-1 and TRBJ2-7; tentatively, D is TRBD1 (5 bases). Specimen: peripheral blood or thyroid tissue (not recorded which). CDR3 region: CSAIDSGSYEQYF. The CDR3 DNA reads as TGCAGTGCTATTGACAGTGGCTCCTACGAGCAGTACTTC.